This passage covers 26 T cell receptor beta chains from one sample sequenced in a study of CD8 T cells in Susac syndrome. RNA amounts of about 0.5 to 1 ug underwent reverse transcription with random hexamers. One entry per CDR3 protein results from TCRdb running MiXCR on the immunoSEQ multiplex PCR reads. Of more than 110,000 distinct CDR3 sequences in the sample, approximately 95% were seen once. The sample consisted of CD8+ T cells from PBMCs. The origin of the receptors is a human donor in good health.

The chain couples TRBV15 to TRBJ2-2, with D perhaps matching TRBD2 (5 bases). V was cut by 8 bases and J by 0 bases, with 7 bases left in between. CDR3 length: 13 amino acids. Germline V CDR1 and CDR2: LNHNV, YYDKDF (reference sequence). The CDR3 bases are TGTGCCACCCAGCGGTCGAACACCGGGGAGCTGTTTTTT. Encoded protein: CATQRSNTGELFF.

This clonotype came up once. The genes are TRBV20-1 and TRBJ1-5; tentatively, D is TRBD1 (5 bases). V was shortened by 6 bases and J by 6 bases, with 9 bases between the two germline ends. This CDR3 region has 11 residues. CDR1 and CDR2 from the germline V gene are DFQATT and SNEGSKA (reference sequence). In DNA form, the CDR3 reads TGCAGTGCCCCGGGGGTTCAGCCCCAGCATTTT. The encoded protein is CSAPGVQPQHF.

This rearrangement joins TRBV28 to TRBJ2-2; D not resolved. Trimming cost V 3 bases and J 5 bases, with 13 bases left between them. This CDR3 region has 15 residues. Germline V lookup: CDR1 MDHEN, CDR2 SYDVKM. DNA of the CDR3: TGTGCCAGCAGTTTTCCCTCGTCCAGTACCGGGGAGCTGTTTTTT. Translated, it gives CASSFPSSSTGELFF.

V usage is TRBV6-5 and J usage is TRBJ2-1, with TRBD2 matching 8 bases. V lost 7 bases, J lost 7 bases, and 6 bases stayed unmatched. Germline values: CDR1 MNHEY, CDR2 SVGAGI. The CDR3 has 13 residues. The CDR3 reads CASISGSGNEQFF. CDR3 sequence (DNA): TGTGCCAGCATAAGCGGGAGTGGAAATGAGCAGTTCTTC.

Only a few counts were recorded for this clonotype. The V gene is TRBV29-1, the J gene TRBJ2-5; TRBD2 agrees at 10 bases. CDR3 length: 14 amino acids. CDR1 and CDR2 (germline): SQVTM, ANQGSEA. V gave up 7 bases and J gave up 4 bases; unmatched junction bases: 9. Here the CDR3 DNA reads TGCAGCGATCAAGCGGGAGGGCCCTCAGAGACCCAGTACTTC. It yields the protein CSDQAGGPSETQYF.

This clonotype was counted a single time. The chain is built from TRBV28 and TRBJ1-1; tentative D call: TRBD1 (5 bases). The germline V and J ends were trimmed by 6 bases and 1 base, with 12 bases remaining between them. This CDR3 comprises 14 residues. Germline values: CDR1 MDHEN, CDR2 SYDVKM. The CDR3 region is CASSRWGTNTEAFF. CDR3 bases: TGTGCCAGCAGCCGATGGGGGACGAACACTGAAGCTTTCTTT.

The chain is built from TRBV25-1 and TRBJ2-1; D is unresolved. The CDR3 consists of 13 residues. Per the germline V gene, CDR1 is MGHDK and CDR2 is SYGVNS. Trimming left V 6 bases short and J 5 bases short, with 11 bases between. CDR3 in amino acids: CASSQFRNNEQFF. In DNA form, the CDR3 reads TGTGCCAGCAGCCAGTTTAGGAACAATGAGCAGTTCTTC.

The V and J genes are TRBV5-1 and TRBJ2-3; D may correspond to TRBD1 or TRBD2 (5 bases each). With 5 bases removed from V and 1 base from J, the gap between germline ends came to 11 bases. The germline V gene encodes CDR1 SGHRS and CDR2 YFSETQ. The CDR3 sequence is 14 residues long. This chain's CDR3 is CASSWDARTDTQYF. The CDR3 DNA reads as TGCGCCAGCAGTTGGGACGCCCGCACAGATACGCAGTATTTT.

J is TRBJ2-3 and V is TRBV20-1; 8 bases fit TRBD2. The junction had 6 bases not matched to a gene; V was cut back by 3 bases and J by 4 bases. This CDR3 has 14 residues. Per the germline V gene, CDR1 is DFQATT and CDR2 is SNEGSKA (reference sequence). The CDR3 loop is CSARISGIADTQYF. The CDR3 nucleotides are TGCAGTGCTAGGATTAGCGGGATTGCAGATACGCAGTATTTT.

The V gene is TRBV27, the J gene TRBJ2-7, with 7 positions matching TRBD2. The CDR3 consists of 12 residues. V was clipped by 6 bases and J by 6 bases; unmatched bases: 5. Germline CDR1 is MNHEY and CDR2 is SMNVEV (reference sequence). The CDR3 sequence: CASRSLALEQYF. The CDR3 DNA follows: TGTGCCAGCAGATCACTAGCGCTCGAGCAGTACTTC.

V and J are TRBV20-1 and TRBJ2-7; D not certain. V was clipped by 0 bases and J by 3 bases, with 12 bases between them. This CDR3 has 14 amino acids. Germline values: CDR1 DFQATT, CDR2 SNEGSKA (reference sequence). The CDR3 sequence: CSARENPLRYEQYF. CDR3 in DNA: TGCAGTGCTAGAGAAAACCCTCTACGCTACGAGCAGTACTTC.

This chain joins TRBV20-1 and TRBJ2-1; 7 nucleotides match TRBD2. The germline V gene encodes CDR1 DFQATT and CDR2 SNEGSKA (reference sequence). This CDR3 has 14 residues. Trimming at V came to 3 bases and at J to 3 bases, leaving 5 bases not matched to a gene. Written as DNA, the CDR3 is TGCAGTGCTAGTGGGACTATCCTCTACAATGAGCAGTTCTTC. It specifies CSASGTILYNEQFF.

V and J are TRBV29-1 and TRBJ2-5; TRBD1 agrees at 7 bases. V shed 0 bases, J shed 2 bases, and the junction held 9 bases outside the gene matches. Germline V lookup: CDR1 SQVTM, CDR2 ANQGSEA. The CDR3 loop spans 16 amino acids. The CDR3 coding sequence is TGCAGCGTTGAAGACAGACAGGGCAGGAATCAAGAGACCCAGTACTTC. It is translated as CSVEDRQGRNQETQYF. Full variable domain (remainder filled in from reference TRBV29-1 and TRBJ2-5): SAVISQKPSRDICQRGTSLTIQCQVDSQVTMMFWYRQQPGQSLTLIATANQGSEATYESGFVIDKFPISRPNLTFSTLTVSNMSPEDSSIYLCSVEDRQGRNQETQYFGPGTRLLVL.

This sequence joins TRBV14 and TRBJ2-5, with D maybe TRBD2 (6 bases). V dropped 8 bases and J dropped 5 bases, with 15 bases sitting between them. Germline lookup yields CDR1 SGHDN and CDR2 FVKESK. The CDR3 is 13 amino acids. CDR3 nucleotide sequence: TGTGCCAGCTCCCAACGGGAGATCGAGACCCAGTACTTC. Encoded protein: CASSQREIETQYF.

The CDR3 reads CASSLGAGAYPTGGQFF. CDR3 bases: TGTGCCAGCAGCTTAGGGGCGGGGGCCTACCCCACCGGTGGGCAGTTCTTC. The rearrangement links TRBV13 to TRBJ2-1; maybe TRBD2 (7 bases). Trimming cost V 0 bases and J 12 bases, with 24 bases left between them. Germline V gene lookup returns CDR1 PRHDT and CDR2 FYEKMQ (reference sequence). This CDR3 is 17 amino acids long.

This rearrangement joins TRBV29-1 to TRBJ2-7; D gene unclear. The V and J ends lost 1 base and 3 bases respectively, with 4 bases between them. The CDR3 runs 11 residues. The germline V gene has CDR1 SQVTM and CDR2 ANQGSEA. CDR3 in DNA: TGCAGCGTTGAAGGGGTCTACGAGCAGTACTTC. Amino acid sequence: CSVEGVYEQYF.

This rearrangement joins TRBV29-1 to TRBJ1-2; maybe TRBD1 (5 bases). V was trimmed by 3 bases and J by 4 bases, leaving 12 bases between them. This CDR3 comprises 13 residues. The V gene's germline CDR1 is SQVTM and CDR2 ANQGSEA. The CDR3 DNA sequence: TGCAGCGTTGATTTCGGGGACGGCTATGGCTACACCTTC. Protein sequence: CSVDFGDGYGYTF.

This clonotype was seen a single time. The chain has TRBV24-1 and TRBJ2-1, with a tentative D call TRBD2 (5 bases). The CDR3 extends over 17 amino acids. Trimming shortened V by 0 bases and J by 5 bases, and 16 bases separated the two germline ends. Germline values: CDR1 KGHDR, CDR2 SFDVKD. The CDR3 loop is CATSDLQRGLADNEQFF. The CDR3 region has the DNA TGTGCCACCAGTGATTTGCAACGAGGGCTTGCAGACAATGAGCAGTTCTTC.

The chain uses TRBV5-4 and TRBJ2-1; the D is unclear. This CDR3 spans 13 amino acids. Germline loops: CDR1 SGHNT, CDR2 YYREEE (reference sequence). V lost 1 base and J 7 bases, leaving 9 bases between the germline ends. The CDR3 here is CASSLNVRNEQFF. CDR3 coding DNA: TGTGCCAGCAGCTTGAACGTACGGAATGAGCAGTTCTTC.

J is TRBJ2-7 and V is TRBV20-1; 14 bases match TRBD2. V gave up 4 bases and J gave up 4 bases; unmatched junction bases: 3. The length of the CDR3 is 14 residues. The germline CDR1 and CDR2 sequences are DFQATT and SNEGSKA (reference sequence). The CDR3 sequence: CSAMGLAGVYEQYF. The CDR3 DNA reads as TGCAGTGCTATGGGACTAGCGGGAGTTTACGAGCAGTACTTC.

This chain uses TRBV19 with TRBJ1-4; 7 nucleotides align to TRBD1. The CDR3 runs 15 residues. After removal of 5 bases from V and 0 bases from J, the junction contained 3 bases not matched to a gene. Per the germline V gene, CDR1 is LNHDA and CDR2 is SQIVND (reference sequence). The CDR3 coding sequence is TGTGCCAGTAGTGGGACAGACGCAACTAATGAAAAACTGTTTTTT. It translates to CASSGTDATNEKLFF.

The rearrangement links TRBV28 to TRBJ2-7, with D unresolved. Germline values: CDR1 MDHEN, CDR2 SYDVKM. Trimming stripped 5 bases from V and 2 bases from J, with 16 bases between. This CDR3 has 15 amino acids. The CDR3 spells CASSGDPGLTYEQYF. The CDR3 DNA is TGTGCCAGCAGTGGCGACCCCGGGTTAACCTACGAGCAGTACTTC.

The chain employs TRBV28 and TRBJ1-4, with 7 bases aligning to TRBD1. The V gene end was trimmed by 2 bases and the J gene end by 6 bases; junction bases not matched to a gene: 3. This CDR3 spans 14 amino acids. CDR1 and CDR2 (germline): MDHEN, SYDVKM. In DNA, the CDR3 is TGTGCCAGCAGTTTACCGGACAGGCATGAAAAACTGTTTTTT. Translation: CASSLPDRHEKLFF.

The CDR3, as DNA: TGCAGTGCTAGTCACAACAGGGGCTACGAGCAGTACTTC. This codes for CSASHNRGYEQYF. The chain employs TRBV20-1 and TRBJ2-7; 7 bases line up with TRBD1. CDR1 and CDR2 (germline): DFQATT, SNEGSKA (reference sequence). V trimming: 3 bases; J trimming: 3 bases; junction bases outside the gene matches: 5. CDR3 length: 13 residues.

The rearrangement links TRBV20-1 to TRBJ2-7; 7 nucleotides align to TRBD2. V trimming: 6 bases; J trimming: 4 bases; junction bases outside the gene matches: 9. The CDR3 length is 13 residues. Per the germline V gene, CDR1 is DFQATT and CDR2 is SNEGSKA (reference sequence). DNA for the CDR3: TGCAGTGCCCCGGGACTAACCTTATACGAGCAGTACTTC. It codes for CSAPGLTLYEQYF.

This clonotype occurred once. The rearrangement links TRBV29-1 to TRBJ2-3; TRBD1 matches 11 bases. CDR1 and CDR2 (germline): SQVTM, ANQGSEA. The CDR3 covers 15 residues. Trimming took 3 bases from V and 5 from J; bases not matched to a gene: 7. CDR3 protein: CSVEWTGGNQDTQYF. The CDR3 DNA sequence: TGCAGCGTTGAGTGGACAGGGGGCAATCAAGATACGCAGTATTTT.